This T cell receptor (beta chain) was recovered during a study of cytotoxic CD8 clonotypes in ibrutinib-treated CLL. As for this clone: Its matching antigen is unknown.

Study-wide results and caveats: Shared public clonotypes were rare, and on treatment they either got smaller or stayed the same.

Libraries were prepared by immunoSEQ multiplex PCR; TCRdb keeps only in-frame clonotypes and omits some of them. The sample consists of about 30,000 clones, 45% to 65% of them appearing once. The TCR was taken from a human donor with chronic lymphocytic leukemia. This specimen was PBMCs, taken before ibrutinib treatment.

The CDR3 sequence: CASSPGTADFPYGYTF. The CDR3 DNA reads as TGTGCCAGCAGCCCCGGGACAGCGGACTTTCCCTATGGCTACACCTTC. The chain has TRBV4-2 and TRBJ1-2; the match to TRBD1 covers 7 bases. Germline CDR1 LGHNA, CDR2 YNFKEQ. Unmatched junction bases numbered 12, after V lost 4 bases and J lost 4 bases. The CDR3 extends over 16 amino acids.